The 22 T cell receptor beta chains listed next were all sequenced from one sample in a study of identical twins. TCRdb redid the calling of the 5' RACE reads with MiXCR, one entry per CDR3 protein. The sample includes approximately 600,000 distinct CDR3 sequences, approximately 9.6% of them seen just once. This sample was also put to use in a study of yellow fever vaccine responses in identical twins.

The sample consisted of PBMCs. The receptor set was obtained from a woman younger than 35 in good health.

This clonotype was observed a few times. V gene TRBV28 combines with J gene TRBJ1-5; a weak D match, TRBD1 (5 bases). CDR3 size: 15 residues. Germline-derived CDR1 and CDR2 are MDHEN and SYDVKM. V was shortened by 3 bases and J by 2 bases, with 11 bases between the two germline ends. CDR3: CASSFLRGGNQPQHF. CDR3 bases: TGTGCCAGCAGTTTTTTGAGGGGTGGCAATCAGCCCCAGCATTTT.

The chain uses TRBV4-1 and TRBJ2-3, with 7 bases matching TRBD2. J was trimmed by 5 bases and V by 1 base; bases with no gene match: 12. The CDR3 consists of 17 residues. CDR1 is MGHRA, CDR2 YSYEKL, per germline. The CDR3 sequence: CASSQGTRGGQGDTQYF. The DNA of the CDR3 is TGCGCCAGCAGCCAAGGGACCCGGGGAGGGCAAGGAGATACGCAGTATTTT.

The chain uses TRBV18 and TRBJ2-1; D not certain. Trimming shortened V by 1 base and J by 6 bases, and 7 bases separated the two germline ends. This CDR3 has 13 amino acids. Germline loops: CDR1 KGHSH, CDR2 LQKENI. CDR3 in amino acids: CASSPLSRNEQFF. CDR3 DNA sequence: TGTGCCAGCTCACCACTTTCTCGCAATGAGCAGTTCTTC.

This clonotype was counted a few times. The rearrangement links TRBV7-3 to TRBJ2-2; D ambiguous. The CDR3 loop spans 16 amino acids. Germline CDR1 and CDR2: SGHTA and FQGTGA. V dropped 1 base and J dropped 0 bases, with 9 bases sitting between them. This CDR3 is CASSLRGWANTGELFF. Written as DNA, the CDR3 is TGTGCCAGCAGCTTAAGGGGTTGGGCGAACACCGGGGAGCTGTTTTTT.

This clonotype was counted at least ten times. The chain uses TRBV7-2 and TRBJ2-1; D is ambiguous. Germline V gene data show CDR1 as SGHTA and CDR2 as FQGNSA. Trimming left V 1 base short and J 0 bases short, with 7 bases between. The CDR3 is made up of 15 amino acids. CDR3 nucleotide sequence: TGTGCCAGCAGCTTAGTGTTGAGCTCCTACAATGAGCAGTTCTTC. Translating it yields CASSLVLSSYNEQFF.

The V gene is TRBV7-2, the J gene TRBJ1-2, with D possibly being TRBD1 (5 bases). This CDR3 region has 13 residues. In germline, CDR1 is SGHTA, CDR2 FQGNSA. V was cut by 4 bases and J by 4 bases, with 10 bases left in between. Written as DNA, the CDR3 is TGTGCCAGCAGCTCGCAGGGCGTCTATGGCTACACCTTC. This sequence encodes CASSSQGVYGYTF.

In its sample, this clonotype was seen a few times. The rearrangement joins TRBV7-8 to TRBJ2-7; TRBD2 matches at 7 bases. This CDR3 has 12 amino acids. Germline CDR1 reads SGHVS; CDR2 reads FQNEAQ. The ends lost 1 base at V and 9 bases at J; junction bases unmatched: 3. For the CDR3, the DNA is TGTGCCAGCAGCTTAGAAGGCGGGGGGCAGTACTTC. Protein sequence: CASSLEGGGQYF.

Here the CDR3 reads CASSPNFNTEAFF. In DNA form, the CDR3 reads TGTGCCAGCAGCCCGAACTTTAACACTGAAGCTTTCTTT. The chain combines TRBV7-9 with TRBJ1-1; D is unresolved. CDR3 length: 13 amino acids. Trimming took off 5 bases at V and 2 bases at J, with 9 bases between the two ends. Per the germline V gene, CDR1 is SEHNR and CDR2 is FQNEAQ (reference sequence).

The chain employs TRBV7-9 and TRBJ2-7, with 7 bases that match TRBD2. Germline values: CDR1 SEHNR, CDR2 FQNEAQ (reference sequence). J was trimmed by 0 bases and V by 4 bases; bases with no gene match: 12. This CDR3 is built from 17 residues. The CDR3 loop is CASSSPPRSGNSYEQYF. CDR3 coding DNA: TGTGCCAGCAGCTCCCCCCCCAGGAGCGGGAACTCCTACGAGCAGTACTTC.

This chain links TRBV24-1 with TRBJ2-7; TRBD2 is a possible D gene (5 bases). The CDR3 sequence is 15 residues long. Per the germline V gene, CDR1 is KGHDR and CDR2 is SFDVKD. The V end lost 3 bases, the J end lost 4 bases, and 15 bases lay between the germline ends. The CDR3 protein is CATSDPRVSKYEQYF. The CDR3 nucleotides read TGTGCCACCAGTGATCCGAGGGTGTCTAAATACGAGCAGTACTTC.

This clonotype was recorded a few times. This chain links TRBV4-3 with TRBJ2-7; D not certain. From germline, CDR1 is LGHNA and CDR2 YSLEER. The CDR3 extends over 13 amino acids. The V end lost 4 bases, the J end lost 3 bases, and 10 bases lay between the germline ends. The DNA of the CDR3 is TGCGCCAGCAGCCCGCGAAGGAACTACGAGCAGTACTTC. This sequence encodes CASSPRRNYEQYF.

This clonotype occurred a few times. Here the CDR3 reads CASSQDDRGVQPQHF. CDR3 DNA: TGCGCCAGCAGCCAAGATGACAGGGGGGTTCAGCCCCAGCATTTT. This chain uses TRBV4-1 with TRBJ1-5; TRBD1 matches at 9 bases. Germline trimming cut 0 bases from V and 6 bases from J; bases unmatched to any gene: 3. The CDR3 contains 15 residues. The germline CDR1 and CDR2 sequences are MGHRA and YSYEKL.

This rearrangement joins TRBV7-8 to TRBJ2-4, with 9 positions matching TRBD2. Losses at the gene ends were 1 base for V and 0 bases for J; bases not matched to a gene: 1. CDR3 length: 16 amino acids. Germline V gene sequence: CDR1 SGHVS, CDR2 FQNEAQ. The CDR3, as DNA: TGTGCCAGCAGCTTAGAAGCGGGGGGAGCCAAAAACATTCAGTACTTC. Translated: CASSLEAGGAKNIQYF.

The rearrangement joins TRBV7-9 to TRBJ2-7; D remains ambiguous. Germline V gene sequence: CDR1 SEHNR, CDR2 FQNEAQ (reference sequence). With 5 bases removed from V and 2 bases from J, the gap between germline ends came to 16 bases. The CDR3 is made up of 15 amino acids. CDR3 coding DNA: TGTGCCAGCAGCCTAAGTTCAGTACAACCCTACGAGCAGTACTTC. It translates to CASSLSSVQPYEQYF.

This clonotype appeared many times. The V and J genes are TRBV5-5 and TRBJ2-7; D is possibly TRBD2 (6 bases). V was clipped by 1 base and J by 1 base, with 12 bases between them. The CDR3 spans 15 residues. Germline CDR1 and CDR2: SGHKS and YYEKEE (reference sequence). CDR3 sequence reads: CASSLIPGGSYEQYF. The CDR3, as DNA: TGTGCCAGCAGCTTGATCCCCGGGGGATCCTACGAGCAGTACTTC.

The sample holds a few counts of this clonotype. The J gene is TRBJ2-2, the V gene TRBV20-1, with 10 bases lining up with TRBD2. The CDR3 has 15 residues. Germline values: CDR1 DFQATT, CDR2 SNEGSKA (reference sequence). J lost 5 bases, V lost 1 base, and 4 bases had no gene match. The CDR3 loop is CSARVSAGGTGELFF. In DNA, the CDR3 is TGCAGTGCTAGAGTGTCAGCGGGGGGGACCGGGGAGCTGTTTTTT.

This chain connects TRBV3-1 to TRBJ2-7; the D gene is possibly TRBD1 (6 bases). The ends were cut back, 0 bases at V and 3 bases at J, with 12 bases in the middle. Germline values: CDR1 LGHDT, CDR2 YNNKEL (reference sequence). The CDR3 consists of 15 residues. Written as DNA, the CDR3 is TGTGCCAGCAGCCAAGATAGCAGGGGTCTCTACGAGCAGTACTTC. This sequence encodes CASSQDSRGLYEQYF.

The chain has TRBV7-8 and TRBJ2-3, with D uncertain. Germline-derived CDR1 and CDR2 are SGHVS and FQNEAQ. V lost 5 bases to trimming and J lost 0 bases, with 12 bases between them. There are 15 residues in the CDR3. DNA for the CDR3: TGTGCCAGCAGCCCCTTTTCCTCTAGCACAGATACGCAGTATTTT. It translates to CASSPFSSSTDTQYF. Combining the CDR3 with reference TRBV7-8 and TRBJ2-3 gives the whole variable domain GAGVSQSPRYKVAKRGQDVALRCDPISGHVSLFWYQQALGQGPEFLTYFQNEAQLDKSGLPSDRFFAERPEGSVSTLKIQRTQQEDSAVYLCASSPFSSSTDTQYFGPGTRLTVL.

There are a few counts of this clonotype. The chain links TRBV20-1 to TRBJ2-2; the D is unclear. The length of the CDR3 is 13 residues. CDR1 and CDR2 (germline): DFQATT, SNEGSKA (reference sequence). V lost 4 bases and J lost 2, with 8 bases in between. This CDR3 reads CSANDGNTGELFF. DNA for the CDR3: TGCAGTGCTAATGACGGAAACACCGGGGAGCTGTTTTTT.

V gene TRBV7-9 combines with J gene TRBJ2-1; D is perhaps TRBD2 (6 bases). Trimming took off 3 bases at V and 9 bases at J, with 21 bases between the two ends. The CDR3 loop spans 16 amino acids. Germline CDR1 SEHNR, CDR2 FQNEAQ (reference sequence). CDR3 region: CASSFLRELILSEQFF. CDR3 DNA: TGTGCCAGCAGCTTTCTCCGGGAGCTTATATTGAGTGAGCAGTTCTTC.

This clonotype was picked up a small number of times. The chain is built from TRBV11-1 and TRBJ2-6; D perhaps matches TRBD1 (5 bases). V shed 5 bases and J shed 1 base, with 15 bases lying between them. Germline V gene data show CDR1 as SGHAT and CDR2 as FQDESV (reference sequence). CDR3 size: 17 residues. The CDR3 DNA follows: TGTGCCAGCAGCCGAACGGAATCAGGGTCTGGGGCCAACGTCCTGACTTTC. It is translated as CASSRTESGSGANVLTF.

The chain combines TRBV7-6 with TRBJ2-1, with 8 bases aligning to TRBD2. Germline CDR1 is SGHVS and CDR2 is FNYEAQ. The CDR3 is 17 residues long. The J segment lost 0 bases and the V segment lost 4 bases, leaving 8 bases of the junction unmatched. The CDR3 sequence: CASSYISGGSSYNEQFF. As DNA, the CDR3 is TGTGCCAGCAGCTACATCAGCGGGGGCAGCTCCTACAATGAGCAGTTCTTC. Full variable domain (rest looked up from reference TRBV7-6 and TRBJ2-1): GAGVSQSPRYKVTKRGQDVALRCDPISGHVSLYWYRQALGQGPEFLTYFNYEAQQDKSGLPNDRFSAERPEGSISTLTIQRTEQRDSAMYRCASSYISGGSSYNEQFFGPGTRLTVL.